This TCR beta chain was profiled in a study of blood T cell repertoires in COVID-19. As for the study in general: The study drew acute and convalescent COVID-19 samples from the United States, Italy and Spain.

Participant-reported clinical history was the basis for cohort assignment. The table lists this clone with a count of one. The protocol was immunoSEQ multiplex PCR, while the TCRdb copy is restricted to in-frame clones and leaves out a portion. This table has around 240,000 clones, about 91% appearing once. Germline V gene lookup returns CDR1 DFQATT and CDR2 SNEGSKA (reference sequence). Trimming shortened V by 3 bases and J by 6 bases, and 12 bases separated the two germline ends. This CDR3 region has 12 residues. This chain joins TRBV20-1 and TRBJ2-7; perhaps TRBD2 as D (5 bases). Sequencing was carried out using PBMCs or T cells enriched from blood (not recorded which). This sequence originates from a human donor in a cohort exposed to, infected with or recovered from COVID-19 (not recorded which). The donor label of this sample is uncertain. CDR3 sequence (DNA): TGCAGTGCTAGTGTCGGGGAAGGCGAGCAGTACTTC. Translating gives CSASVGEGEQYF.